This TCR beta chain was sequenced during a study of blood T cell repertoires in COVID-19 (dated by TCRdb to 2020 to 2021). With regard to the full study: The collaborator samples originated in the United States, Italy and Spain and spanned the acute and convalescent phases of COVID-19. The prospective study material was composed of cDNA or gDNA derived from T cells, B-cell-depleted T cells, or PBMCs. Deeply sampled blood TCRbeta repertoires from subjects exposed to, actively infected with, or recovered from COVID-19 were included in the dataset. The repertoires were released in a freely available public database meant as a resource for research on the immune response to SARS-CoV-2. The samples were drawn from two sources: the first 160 participants of the ongoing ImmuneRACE study, and 1,254 subjects contributed by 6 global collaborators. Sample metadata almost always included a de-identified subject ID, COVID-19 status, age in years and sex. HLA class I and class II types, where available, came from metadata supplied by the sample provider rather than from assay-based typing. The research as a whole found: The quantity of clinical and demographic metadata differed by source and by participant and was supplied without curation.

In the prospective study, participants were about 18 to 95 years old, resided in under 30 geographic areas of the United States, and were enrolled through a virtual design. Cohort assignment in the prospective study relied on participant-reported clinical history from a screening survey and a study questionnaire. Each participant in the prospective study had whole blood, serum and a nasopharyngeal or oropharyngeal swab collected by mobile phlebotomists. Participants in the prospective study had the option to provide additional blood draws and questionnaires over an approximately 2-month period. Before DNA extraction, prospective study blood samples were shipped either frozen or at room temperature. This clone has only one observation. It lacks a known antigen. No base qualities exist here, and no much larger clone lies one base off it. The germline V gene (reference sequence) provides CDR1 SEHNR and CDR2 FQNEAQ. The CDR3 numbers 14 residues from cysteine through phenylalanine. Only the CDR3 DNA is retained, 42 bases long and in frame from the first base. At the junction V is shortened by 4 bases and J by 2 bases, with 9 bases in between.

TCRbeta CDR3 regions were amplified from genomic DNA using the immunoSEQ Assay, a bias-controlled multiplex PCR. The original methods were these. Nucleated cell counts per sample were estimated from amplification of reference gene primers within the assay. Sequence reads were collapsed and filtered to measure the absolute abundance of every unique TCRbeta CDR3 rearrangement. Productive Simpson clonality was computed per sample as the square root of Simpson's diversity index over productive rearrangements. TCRdb took this table from immuneACCESS and kept in-frame rearrangements with V and J called. Such tables lack part of the clones; where checked against another copy, unresolved V genes explain under half of the gap, and the rest is unexplained. Clone size and V and J calls were adopted from that table, with D and trimming inferred from the DNA. The sample has about 200,000 clones on record, roughly 88% of them singletons. Of the sample, 5% to 7% is held by the ten largest clones.

The origin of this receptor is a middle-aged man with acute COVID-19. Sequenced: PBMCs or T cells enriched from blood (not recorded which). This receptor chain uses TRBV7-9 and TRBJ2-4; the D gene is possibly TRBD1, with 5 bases matching. The CDR3 protein: CASSSQAPKNIQYF. The sequenced DNA is TGTGCCAGCAGCTCACAGGCTCCCAAAAACATTCAGTACTTC.